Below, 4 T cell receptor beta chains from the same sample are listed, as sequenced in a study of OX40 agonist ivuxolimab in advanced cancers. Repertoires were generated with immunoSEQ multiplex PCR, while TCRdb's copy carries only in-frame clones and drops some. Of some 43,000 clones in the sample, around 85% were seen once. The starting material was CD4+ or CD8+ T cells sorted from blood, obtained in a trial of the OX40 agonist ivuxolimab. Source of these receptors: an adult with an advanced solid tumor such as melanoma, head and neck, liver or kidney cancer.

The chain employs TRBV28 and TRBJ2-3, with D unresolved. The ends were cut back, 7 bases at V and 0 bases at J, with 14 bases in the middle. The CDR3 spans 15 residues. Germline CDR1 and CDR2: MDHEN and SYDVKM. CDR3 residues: CASTGRYFSTDTQYF. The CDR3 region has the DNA TGTGCCAGCACAGGACGATACTTTAGCACAGATACGCAGTATTTT.

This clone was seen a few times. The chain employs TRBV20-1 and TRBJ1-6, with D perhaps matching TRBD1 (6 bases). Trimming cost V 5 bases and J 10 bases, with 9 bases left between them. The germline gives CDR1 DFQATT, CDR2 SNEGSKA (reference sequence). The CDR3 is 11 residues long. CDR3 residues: CSAGDTSPLHF. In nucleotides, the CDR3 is TGCAGTGCTGGGGACACCTCACCCCTCCACTTT.

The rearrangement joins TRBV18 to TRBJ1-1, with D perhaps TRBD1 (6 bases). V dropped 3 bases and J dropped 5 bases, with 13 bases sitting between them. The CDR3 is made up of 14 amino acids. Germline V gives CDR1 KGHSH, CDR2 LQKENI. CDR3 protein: CASSPPGAWTEAFF. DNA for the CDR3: TGTGCCAGCTCACCTCCGGGGGCTTGGACTGAAGCTTTCTTT.

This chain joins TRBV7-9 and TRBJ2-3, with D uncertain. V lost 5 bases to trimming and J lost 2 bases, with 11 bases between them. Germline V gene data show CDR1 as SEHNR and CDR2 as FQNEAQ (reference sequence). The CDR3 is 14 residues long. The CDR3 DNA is TGTGCCAGCAGCCCCACAGAGTACACAGATACGCAGTATTTT. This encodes CASSPTEYTDTQYF.